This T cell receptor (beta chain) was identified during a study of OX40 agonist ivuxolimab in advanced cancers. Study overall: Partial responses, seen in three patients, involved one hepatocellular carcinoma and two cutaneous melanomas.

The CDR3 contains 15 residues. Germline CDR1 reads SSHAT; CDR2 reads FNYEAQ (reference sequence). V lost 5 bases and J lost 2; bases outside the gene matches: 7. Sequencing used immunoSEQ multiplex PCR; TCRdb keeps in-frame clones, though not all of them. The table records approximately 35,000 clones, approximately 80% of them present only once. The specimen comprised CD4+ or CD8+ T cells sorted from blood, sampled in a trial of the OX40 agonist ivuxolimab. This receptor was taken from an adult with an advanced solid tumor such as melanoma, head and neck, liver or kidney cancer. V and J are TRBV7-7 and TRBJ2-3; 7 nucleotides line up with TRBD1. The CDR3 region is CASSPRDSFTDTQYF. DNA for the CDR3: TGTGCCAGCAGCCCCCGGGACAGCTTCACAGATACGCAGTATTTT.